Listed below are T cell receptor beta chains from one sample, sequenced in a study of cytomegalovirus exposure and HLA in healthy donors. Measured with immunoSEQ multiplex PCR; TCRdb has only the in-frame clones, and not every one. The table lists about 140,000 clones, around three quarters of them singletons. The sample was PBMCs. Source of these receptors: a man aged 30 to 39 in good health and CMV-seronegative. Each CDR3 is given with its conserved first and last residue. Each record gives: clone size, V gene, CDR3 protein. The size field is filled for only some rows; it gives once, few, many or a size class.

clone_size: NA; v_call: TRBV4-1; cdr3_aa: CASSQVAGVTDTQYF
clone_size: once; v_call: TRBV5-5; cdr3_aa: CASRGPNTEAFF
clone_size: NA; v_call: TRBV5-1; cdr3_aa: CASSGGQIFGNTIYF
clone_size: once; v_call: TRBV14; cdr3_aa: CASSQADPGTTQYEQYF
clone_size: NA; v_call: TRBV5-1; cdr3_aa: CASSFNRDSPLHF
clone_size: NA; v_call: TRBV28; cdr3_aa: CASSLGGAGGYTF
clone_size: few; v_call: TRBV19; cdr3_aa: CASSKGLAYEQYF
clone_size: NA; v_call: TRBV6-6; cdr3_aa: CASSPPGQGGSYTF
clone_size: NA; v_call: TRBV2; cdr3_aa: CASRGQTNYGYTF
clone_size: NA; v_call: TRBV4-1; cdr3_aa: CASSKVGGVFGLGGYTF
clone_size: NA; v_call: TRBV2; cdr3_aa: CASNRDRVDNEQFF
clone_size: NA; v_call: TRBV19; cdr3_aa: CASSILSGNTEAFF
clone_size: few; v_call: TRBV25-1; cdr3_aa: CASSNRTGSTDTQYF
clone_size: NA; v_call: TRBV7-9; cdr3_aa: CASSERGGGTGELFF
clone_size: NA; v_call: TRBV28; cdr3_aa: CASSSPGGSAGNTF
clone_size: NA; v_call: TRBV27; cdr3_aa: CASSSAGSPLHF
clone_size: NA; v_call: TRBV4-1; cdr3_aa: CASSRQGLTRNTEAFF
clone_size: NA; v_call: TRBV18; cdr3_aa: CASAGTGAMNTEAFF
clone_size: NA; v_call: TRBV5-1; cdr3_aa: CASRTSGMSEQFF
clone_size: NA; v_call: TRBV13; cdr3_aa: CASSPGTGGNEQYF
clone_size: NA; v_call: TRBV7-9; cdr3_aa: CASSPSKRAINEKLFF
clone_size: NA; v_call: TRBV5-1; cdr3_aa: CASSLSGGVYEQYF
clone_size: few; v_call: TRBV5-4; cdr3_aa: CASSSGTSGSMGSYEQYF
clone_size: NA; v_call: TRBV7-3; cdr3_aa: CASSPNSGAEAFF
clone_size: NA; v_call: TRBV27; cdr3_aa: CASSFQREDTDTQYF
clone_size: once; v_call: TRBV5-4; cdr3_aa: CASSLRQPGNEQFF
clone_size: NA; v_call: TRBV19; cdr3_aa: CASSIGRAGGPPDTQYF
clone_size: NA; v_call: TRBV9; cdr3_aa: CASSPEDRERETQYF
clone_size: NA; v_call: TRBV19; cdr3_aa: CASSTWELFF
clone_size: NA; v_call: TRBV30; cdr3_aa: CAWSVGSGSADTQYF
clone_size: NA; v_call: TRBV15; cdr3_aa: CATSKSLGQRETQYF
clone_size: few; v_call: TRBV4-1; cdr3_aa: CASSHVGETQYF
clone_size: NA; v_call: TRBV10-2; cdr3_aa: CASSEFRTSGSTDTQYF
clone_size: few; v_call: TRBV7-9; cdr3_aa: CASSLAKDRGSTEAFF
clone_size: NA; v_call: TRBV7-9; cdr3_aa: CASSPRDSIGELFF
clone_size: NA; v_call: TRBV27; cdr3_aa: CASSSASGGQETQYF
clone_size: once; v_call: TRBV4-1; cdr3_aa: CASSQAGSYNEQFF
clone_size: NA; v_call: TRBV28; cdr3_aa: CASSLLTPGPSYTF
clone_size: NA; v_call: TRBV2; cdr3_aa: CASSGQGAGEDTQYF
clone_size: NA; v_call: TRBV28; cdr3_aa: CASSTQGAQETQYF
clone_size: NA; v_call: TRBV14; cdr3_aa: CASSPRTGSYEQYF
clone_size: NA; v_call: TRBV7-8; cdr3_aa: CASSPRGTGDQPQHF
clone_size: few; v_call: TRBV5-6; cdr3_aa: CASSLVARNTEAFF
clone_size: NA; v_call: TRBV29-1; cdr3_aa: CSVEVIQGKGAFF
clone_size: few; v_call: TRBV18; cdr3_aa: CASSPGQEREKLFF
clone_size: NA; v_call: TRBV27; cdr3_aa: CASSLQGGLYTEAFF